One and the same sample provided the 24 T cell receptor beta chains below, sequenced in a study of blood T cell repertoires in COVID-19. Repertoires were generated with immunoSEQ multiplex PCR, while TCRdb's copy carries only in-frame clones and drops some. The repertoire holds 300,000 to 400,000 clones, roughly 90% seen once, with just over 7% in the top ten. Sequenced: peripheral blood. All receptors come from a woman aged 55-70 years with COVID-19, enrolled during active disease.

Written as DNA, the CDR3 is TGTGCCAGCTCACCTCCTAGCGGGCTTCAGTACTTC. It encodes CASSPPSGLQYF. The chain is built from TRBV18 and TRBJ2-7, with TRBD2 matching over 8 bases. Germline CDR1 is KGHSH and CDR2 is LQKENI. The length of the CDR3 is 12 residues. V was pared by 3 bases and J by 10 bases, with 5 bases of the junction left unmatched.

The chain recombines TRBV6-2 or TRBV6-3 with TRBJ1-2, with 8 bases identical to TRBD1. Germline assignment: CDR1 MNHEY and CDR2 SVGEGT. V shed 4 bases, J shed 4 bases, and the junction held 5 bases outside the gene matches. The CDR3 loop spans 14 amino acids. The chain's CDR3 is CASSFGQGPYGYTF. CDR3 DNA: TGTGCCAGCAGTTTTGGACAGGGTCCCTATGGCTACACCTTC.

The rearrangement uses TRBV6-6 and TRBJ2-7; D gene uncertain. The length of the CDR3 is 13 residues. Germline-derived CDR1 and CDR2 are MNHNY and SVGAGI (reference sequence). Trimming left V 0 bases short and J 3 bases short, with 6 bases between. Written as DNA, the CDR3 is TGTGCCAGCAGTTACTCGGAGAGCTACGAGCAGTACTTC. Its protein is CASSYSESYEQYF.

The V call is TRBV19, the J call TRBJ1-5; D might be TRBD1 (6 bases). The CDR3 has 14 amino acids. Germline V CDR1 and CDR2: LNHDA, SQIVND (reference sequence). Trimming removed 6 bases at V and 5 bases at J, with 14 bases between. CDR3 region: CASRPVGADQPQHF. Here the CDR3 DNA reads TGTGCCAGTAGACCTGTGGGGGCCGATCAGCCCCAGCATTTT.

This clone was detected only once. The chain links TRBV5-1 to TRBJ2-7; D is perhaps TRBD1 (5 bases). V was pared by 4 bases and J by 1 base, with 9 bases between. The germline V gene has CDR1 SGHRS and CDR2 YFSETQ. This CDR3 spans 13 amino acids. The CDR3 coding sequence is TGCGCCAGCAGCCAGGGTATATCCTACGAGCAGTACTTC. It encodes CASSQGISYEQYF.

The chain recombines TRBV9 with TRBJ2-1, with 9 bases fitting TRBD2. The V and J ends lost 1 base and 0 bases, in that order; junction bases with no gene match: 8. The CDR3 length is 18 residues. The V gene's germline CDR1 is SGDLS and CDR2 YYNGEE. The CDR3 coding sequence is TGTGCCAGCAGCGTACGATCTAGCGGGGCAAGCTCCTACAATGAGCAGTTCTTC. Translating it yields CASSVRSSGASSYNEQFF.

The genes are TRBV6-6 and TRBJ1-1; TRBD1 might be the D (5 bases). Germline V gives CDR1 MNHNY, CDR2 SVGAGI (reference sequence). Trimming left V 6 bases short and J 7 bases short, with 12 bases between. The CDR3 spans 12 residues. This chain's CDR3 is CASSYAGGEAFF. The DNA for the CDR3 is TGTGCCAGCAGCTACGCGGGGGGTGAAGCTTTCTTT.

The rearrangement links TRBV10-3 to TRBJ2-7, with TRBD1 identical over 10 bases. The CDR3 has 14 amino acids. Germline V gene data show CDR1 as ENHRY and CDR2 as SYGVKD. V trimming: 7 bases; J trimming: 1 base; junction bases outside the gene matches: 4. The CDR3 DNA reads as TGTGCCATCACCTCGGGACAGGGGTCCTACGAGCAGTACTTC. Protein: CAITSGQGSYEQYF.

This chain connects TRBV6-5 to TRBJ1-6; D is possibly TRBD1 (5 bases). The CDR3 sequence is 16 residues long. CDR1 and CDR2 from the germline V gene are MNHEY and SVGAGI. V was shortened by 0 bases and J by 8 bases, with 14 bases between the two germline ends. The DNA for the CDR3 is TGTGCCAGCAGTTACTCGCTTACCAGGGTGGATTCACCCCTCCACTTT. Translation gives CASSYSLTRVDSPLHF.

The chain combines TRBV5-4 with TRBJ2-5, with 7 bases lining up with TRBD2. The CDR3 totals 15 residues. V gave up 0 bases and J gave up 4 bases; unmatched junction bases: 6. Germline V lookup: CDR1 SGHNT, CDR2 YYREEE (reference sequence). Here the CDR3 reads CASSLGEGLGETQYF. CDR3 DNA sequence: TGTGCCAGCAGCTTGGGGGAGGGTCTCGGAGAGACCCAGTACTTC.

The rearrangement joins TRBV5-1 to TRBJ1-1; TRBD1 is a possible D gene (5 bases). CDR3 size: 15 residues. Germline CDR1 is SGHRS and CDR2 is YFSETQ. Trimming pared 4 bases from V and 0 bases from J, leaving 13 bases between. The CDR3 loop reads CASSPFGGVNTEAFF. The CDR3 DNA reads TGCGCCAGCAGCCCCTTCGGGGGGGTGAACACTGAAGCTTTCTTT. Based on the CDR3 plus reference TRBV5-1 and TRBJ1-1, the full variable domain is KAGVTQTPRYLIKTRGQQVTLSCSPISGHRSVSWYQQTPGQGLQFLFEYFSETQRNKGNFPGRFSGRQFSNSRSEMNVSTLELGDSALYLCASSPFGGVNTEAFFGQGTRLTVV.

The gene calls are TRBV19 and TRBJ1-2; 7 bases align to TRBD1. CDR3 size: 16 residues. Trimming took 0 bases from V and 5 from J; bases not matched to a gene: 9. The germline V gene encodes CDR1 LNHDA and CDR2 SQIVND (reference sequence). CDR3 loop: CASSIEEGTVGYGYTF. In nucleotides, the CDR3 is TGTGCCAGTAGTATAGAGGAGGGGACAGTCGGTTATGGCTACACCTTC.

The chain couples TRBV5-4 to TRBJ1-6; TRBD1 matches at 9 bases. Unmatched junction bases numbered 5, after V lost 4 bases and J lost 9 bases. This CDR3 has 14 residues. Germline CDR1 SGHNT, CDR2 YYREEE (reference sequence). CDR3 sequence: CASSQGQGGSPLHF. The CDR3, as DNA: TGTGCCAGCAGCCAGGGACAGGGCGGTTCACCCCTCCACTTT.

The DNA of the CDR3 is TGTGCCAGTAGCAGCCGAGGGGGGGGGTTGAATGAGCAGTTCTTC. This codes for CASSSRGGGLNEQFF. V and J are TRBV19 and TRBJ2-1; weak D call: TRBD2 (7 bases). V shed 6 bases and J shed 7 bases, with 19 bases lying between them. CDR3 length equals 15 residues. The germline V gene encodes CDR1 LNHDA and CDR2 SQIVND (reference sequence).

J is TRBJ1-5 and V is TRBV4-2; weak D call: TRBD1 (6 bases). Germline CDR1 LGHNA, CDR2 YNFKEQ. The CDR3 totals 15 residues. V was clipped by 0 bases and J by 5 bases, with 11 bases between them. CDR3 loop: CASSQERPGDQPQHF. For the CDR3, the DNA is TGTGCCAGCAGCCAAGAAAGGCCAGGGGATCAGCCCCAGCATTTT.

The CDR3 DNA follows: TGCGCCAGCAGCCAAGACCCTCGCAGCTATGGCTACACCTTC. Its translation is CASSQDPRSYGYTF. This chain connects TRBV4-1 to TRBJ1-2; D remains unclear. This CDR3 contains 14 residues. CDR1 and CDR2 from the germline V gene are MGHRA and YSYEKL. Trimming shortened V by 0 bases and J by 4 bases, and 9 bases separated the two germline ends.

The chain combines TRBV18 with TRBJ1-2, with D uncertain. This CDR3 spans 12 amino acids. The ends were cut back, 2 bases at V and 8 bases at J, with 9 bases in the middle. Germline V lookup: CDR1 KGHSH, CDR2 LQKENI. DNA for the CDR3: TGTGCCAGCTCACCAAAAACTTCCGGCTACACCTTC. It encodes CASSPKTSGYTF. Based on the CDR3 plus reference TRBV18 and TRBJ1-2, the full variable domain is NAGVMQNPRHLVRRRGQEARLRCSPMKGHSHVYWYRQLPEEGLKFMVYLQKENIIDESGMPKERFSAEFPKEGPSILRIQQVVRGDSAAYFCASSPKTSGYTFGSGTRLTVV.

This sequence joins TRBV5-1 and TRBJ2-1; 9 nucleotides align to TRBD2. Per germline, CDR1 SGHRS and CDR2 YFSETQ. The CDR3 has 16 residues. Trimming took 0 bases from V and 10 from J; bases not matched to a gene: 11. CDR3 region: CASSLVGGGAFGEQFF. CDR3 DNA: TGCGCCAGCAGCTTGGTGGGCGGGGGGGCTTTTGGCGAGCAGTTCTTC.

The rearrangement joins TRBV7-2 to TRBJ2-7; the D is unclear. This CDR3 has 17 residues. Per the germline V gene, CDR1 is SGHTA and CDR2 is FQGNSA. The V and J ends lost 0 bases and 0 bases respectively, with 15 bases between them. The CDR3 reads CASSLALRSANSYEQYF. In DNA, the CDR3 is TGTGCCAGCAGCTTAGCGTTGAGGTCAGCCAACTCCTACGAGCAGTACTTC.

This rearrangement joins TRBV12-3 or TRBV12-4 to TRBJ1-6; no firm D call. The V and J ends lost 3 bases and 6 bases respectively, with 6 bases between them. The CDR3 totals 13 residues. The CDR3 loop reads CASSLEVNSPLHF. As DNA, the CDR3 is TGTGCCAGCAGTTTGGAGGTTAATTCACCCCTCCACTTT.

The V and J genes are TRBV18 and TRBJ1-2; 7 positions match TRBD1. Unmatched junction bases numbered 9, after V lost 3 bases and J lost 8 bases. The CDR3 totals 14 residues. Germline CDR1 and CDR2: KGHSH and LQKENI. CDR3 bases: TGTGCCAGCTCACCGAGCCGGGACAGAGGAGGCTACACCTTC. Protein: CASSPSRDRGGYTF.

The chain is built from TRBV6-5 and TRBJ1-6; the D is unclear. Germline V gene lookup returns CDR1 MNHEY and CDR2 SVGAGI. The length of the CDR3 is 14 residues. Between the trimmed V and J ends, which lost 4 bases and 7 bases, there was a span of 11 bases. The chain's CDR3 is CASSWQEGNSPLHF. The CDR3 DNA is TGTGCCAGCAGTTGGCAGGAGGGAAATTCACCCCTCCACTTT.

The chain carries TRBV10-1 and TRBJ2-5; TRBD2 matches 10 bases. With 4 bases clipped from V and 4 bases from J, the junction kept 3 bases outside the gene matches. The CDR3 consists of 14 residues. Germline values: CDR1 WNHNN, CDR2 SYGVQD (reference sequence). CDR3 DNA: TGCGCCAGCAGTGCTCTAGCGGGGGTAGAGACCCAGTACTTC. Protein: CASSALAGVETQYF.

This rearrangement joins TRBV7-2 to TRBJ1-2; 7 nucleotides align to TRBD1. Germline V gene lookup returns CDR1 SGHTA and CDR2 FQGNSA. This CDR3 region has 14 residues. Losses at the gene ends were 5 bases for V and 1 base for J; bases not matched to a gene: 4. CDR3 DNA sequence: TGTGCCAGCAGCACCCGGGACAGTAACTATGGCTACACCTTC. It codes for CASSTRDSNYGYTF.